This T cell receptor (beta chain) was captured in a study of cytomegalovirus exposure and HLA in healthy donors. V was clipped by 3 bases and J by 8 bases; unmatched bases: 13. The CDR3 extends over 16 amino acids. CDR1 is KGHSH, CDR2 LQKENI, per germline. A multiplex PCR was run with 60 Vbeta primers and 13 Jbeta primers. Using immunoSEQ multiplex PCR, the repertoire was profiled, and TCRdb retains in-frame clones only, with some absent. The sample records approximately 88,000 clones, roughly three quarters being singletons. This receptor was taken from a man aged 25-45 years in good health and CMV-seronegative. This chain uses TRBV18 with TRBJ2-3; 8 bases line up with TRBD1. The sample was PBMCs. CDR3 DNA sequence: TGTGCCAGCTCACCCCGAGGGACAGGCGGTACGAGTACGCAGTATTTT. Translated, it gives CASSPRGTGGTSTQYF. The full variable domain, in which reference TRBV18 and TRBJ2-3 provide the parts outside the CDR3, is NAGVMQNPRHLVRRRGQEARLRCSPMKGHSHVYWYRQLPEEGLKFMVYLQKENIIDESGMPKERFSAEFPKEGPSILRIQQVVRGDSAAYFCASSPRGTGGTSTQYFGPGTRLTVL.